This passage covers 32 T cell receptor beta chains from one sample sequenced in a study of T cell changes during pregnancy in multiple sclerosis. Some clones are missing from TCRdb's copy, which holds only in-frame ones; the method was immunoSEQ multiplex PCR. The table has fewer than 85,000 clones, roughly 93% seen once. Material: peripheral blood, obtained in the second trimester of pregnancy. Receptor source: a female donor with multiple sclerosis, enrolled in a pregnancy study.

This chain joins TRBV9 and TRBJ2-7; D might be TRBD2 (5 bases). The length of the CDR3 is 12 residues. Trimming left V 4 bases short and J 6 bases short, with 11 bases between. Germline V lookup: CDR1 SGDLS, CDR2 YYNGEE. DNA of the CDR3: TGTGCCAGCAGCCTAGGTGAGGGCGAGCAGTACTTC. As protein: CASSLGEGEQYF. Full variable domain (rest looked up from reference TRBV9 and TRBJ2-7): DSGVTQTPKHLITATGQRVTLRCSPRSGDLSVYWYQQSLDQGLQFLIQYYNGEERAKGNILERFSAQQFPDLHSELNLSSLELGDSALYFCASSLGEGEQYFGPGTRLTVT.

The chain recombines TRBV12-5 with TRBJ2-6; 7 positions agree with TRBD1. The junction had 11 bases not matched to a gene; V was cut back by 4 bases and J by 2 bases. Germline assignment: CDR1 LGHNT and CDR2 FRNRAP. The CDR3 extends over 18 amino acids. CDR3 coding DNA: TGTGCTAGTGGTTCCTCTCTGACAGGGACCCCTGGGGCCAACGTCCTGACTTTC. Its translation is CASGSSLTGTPGANVLTF.

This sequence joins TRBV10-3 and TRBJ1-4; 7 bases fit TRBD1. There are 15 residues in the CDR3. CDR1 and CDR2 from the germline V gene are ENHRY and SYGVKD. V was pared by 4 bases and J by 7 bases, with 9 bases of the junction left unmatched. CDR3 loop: CAISGTGAGSEKLFF. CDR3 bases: TGTGCCATCAGTGGAACAGGGGCGGGGAGTGAAAAACTGTTTTTT.

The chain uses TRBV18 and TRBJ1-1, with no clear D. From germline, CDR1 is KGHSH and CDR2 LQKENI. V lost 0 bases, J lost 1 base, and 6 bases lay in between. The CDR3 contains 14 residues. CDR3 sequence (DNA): TGTGCCAGCTCACCACCGCGGAAGAACACTGAAGCTTTCTTT. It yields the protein CASSPPRKNTEAFF.

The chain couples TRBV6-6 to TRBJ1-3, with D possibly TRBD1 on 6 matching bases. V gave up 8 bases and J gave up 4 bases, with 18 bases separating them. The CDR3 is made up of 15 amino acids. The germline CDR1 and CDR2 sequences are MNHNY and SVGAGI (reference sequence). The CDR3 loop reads CASSKDPGVGNTIYF. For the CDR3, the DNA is TGTGCCAGCTCAAAGGACCCAGGGGTGGGAAACACCATATATTTT.

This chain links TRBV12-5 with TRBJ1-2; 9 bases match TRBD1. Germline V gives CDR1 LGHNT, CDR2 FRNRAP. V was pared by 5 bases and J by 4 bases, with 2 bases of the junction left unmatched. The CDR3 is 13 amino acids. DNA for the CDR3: TGTGCTAGTGGTCTGGGACAGGGCTATGGCTACACCTTC. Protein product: CASGLGQGYGYTF.

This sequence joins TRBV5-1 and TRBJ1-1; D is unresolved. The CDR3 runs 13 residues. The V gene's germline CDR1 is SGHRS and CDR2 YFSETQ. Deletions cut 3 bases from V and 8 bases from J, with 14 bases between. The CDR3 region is CASSSLDYLEAFF. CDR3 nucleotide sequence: TGCGCCAGCAGCTCCCTCGACTACCTAGAAGCTTTCTTT.

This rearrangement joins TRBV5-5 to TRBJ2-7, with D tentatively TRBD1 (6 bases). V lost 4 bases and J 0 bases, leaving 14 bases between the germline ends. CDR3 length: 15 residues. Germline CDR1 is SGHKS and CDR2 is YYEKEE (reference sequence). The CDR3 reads CASSVRGLSSYEQYF. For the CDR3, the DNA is TGTGCCAGCAGCGTCAGGGGCCTTAGCTCCTACGAGCAGTACTTC. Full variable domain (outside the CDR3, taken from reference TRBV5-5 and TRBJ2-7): DAGVTQSPTHLIKTRGQQVTLRCSPISGHKSVSWYQQVLGQGPQFIFQYYEKEERGRGNFPDRFSARQFPNYSSELNVNALLLGDSALYLCASSVRGLSSYEQYFGPGTRLTVT.

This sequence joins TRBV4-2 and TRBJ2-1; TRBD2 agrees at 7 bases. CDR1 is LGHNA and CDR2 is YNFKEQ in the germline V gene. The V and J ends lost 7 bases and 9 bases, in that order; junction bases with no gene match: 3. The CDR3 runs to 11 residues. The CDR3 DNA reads TGTGCCAGCACCGGGGGGAGTGAGCAGTTCTTC. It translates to CASTGGSEQFF.

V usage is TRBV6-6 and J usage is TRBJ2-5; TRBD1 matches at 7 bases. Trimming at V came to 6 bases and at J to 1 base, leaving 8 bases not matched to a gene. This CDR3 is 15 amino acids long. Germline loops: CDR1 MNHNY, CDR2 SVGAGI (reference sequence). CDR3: CASSAPEGAQETQYF. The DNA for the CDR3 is TGTGCCAGCAGCGCCCCAGAGGGGGCCCAAGAGACCCAGTACTTC.

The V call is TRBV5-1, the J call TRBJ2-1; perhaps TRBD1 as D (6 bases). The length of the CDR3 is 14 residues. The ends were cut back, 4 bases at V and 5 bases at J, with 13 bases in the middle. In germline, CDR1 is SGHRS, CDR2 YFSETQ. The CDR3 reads CASSPSDRDNEQFF. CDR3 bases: TGCGCCAGCAGCCCTTCGGACAGAGACAATGAGCAGTTCTTC.

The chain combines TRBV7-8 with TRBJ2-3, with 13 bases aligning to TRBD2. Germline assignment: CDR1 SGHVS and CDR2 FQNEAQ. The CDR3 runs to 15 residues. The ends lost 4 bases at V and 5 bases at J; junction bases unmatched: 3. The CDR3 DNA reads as TGTGCCAGCAGCTGGACTAGCGGGGGTATAGATACGCAGTATTTT. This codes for CASSWTSGGIDTQYF. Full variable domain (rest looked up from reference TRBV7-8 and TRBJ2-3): GAGVSQSPRYKVAKRGQDVALRCDPISGHVSLFWYQQALGQGPEFLTYFQNEAQLDKSGLPSDRFFAERPEGSVSTLKIQRTQQEDSAVYLCASSWTSGGIDTQYFGPGTRLTVL.

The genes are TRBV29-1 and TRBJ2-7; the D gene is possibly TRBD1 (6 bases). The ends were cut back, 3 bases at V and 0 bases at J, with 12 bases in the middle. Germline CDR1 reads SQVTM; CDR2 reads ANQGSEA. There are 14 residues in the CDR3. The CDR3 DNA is TGCAGCGTTGAGCTACGGACAGCCTCCTACGAGCAGTACTTC. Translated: CSVELRTASYEQYF.

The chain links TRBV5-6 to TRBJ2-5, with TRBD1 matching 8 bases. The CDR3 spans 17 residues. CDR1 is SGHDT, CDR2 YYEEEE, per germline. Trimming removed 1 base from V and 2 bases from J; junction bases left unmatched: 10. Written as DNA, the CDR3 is TGTGCCAGCAGCTTGAGAGACAGGGGTCCACGGCAAGAGACCCAGTACTTC. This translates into CASSLRDRGPRQETQYF.

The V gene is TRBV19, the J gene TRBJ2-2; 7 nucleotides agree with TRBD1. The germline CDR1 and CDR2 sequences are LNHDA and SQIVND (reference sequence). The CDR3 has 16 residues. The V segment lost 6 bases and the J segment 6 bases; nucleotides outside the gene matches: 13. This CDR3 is CASSLGKRDSAGELFF. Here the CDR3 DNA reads TGTGCCAGTAGCTTGGGCAAAAGGGACAGCGCCGGGGAGCTGTTTTTT.

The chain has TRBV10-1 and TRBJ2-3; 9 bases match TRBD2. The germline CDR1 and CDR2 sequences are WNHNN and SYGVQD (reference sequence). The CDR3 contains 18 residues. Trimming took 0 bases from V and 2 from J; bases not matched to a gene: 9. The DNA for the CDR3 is TGCGCCAGCAGTGAGTCGAAGCGGGGGGCCCGGGCCACAGATACGCAGTATTTT. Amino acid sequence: CASSESKRGARATDTQYF.

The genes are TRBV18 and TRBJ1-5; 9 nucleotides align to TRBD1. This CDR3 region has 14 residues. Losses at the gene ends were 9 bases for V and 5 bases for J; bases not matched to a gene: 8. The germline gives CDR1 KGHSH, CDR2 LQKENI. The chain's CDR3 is CASKPGQGDQPQHF. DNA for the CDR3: TGTGCCAGTAAACCGGGACAGGGTGATCAGCCCCAGCATTTT.

The CDR3 sequence: CASGIRGGYGYTF. Here the CDR3 DNA reads TGTGCCAGCGGTATCAGGGGTGGCTATGGCTACACCTTC. The chain couples TRBV27 to TRBJ1-2, with D possibly matching TRBD1 (6 bases). The germline V gene has CDR1 MNHEY and CDR2 SMNVEV (reference sequence). V lost 8 bases to trimming and J lost 4 bases, with 14 bases between them. The CDR3 loop spans 13 amino acids.

The CDR3 spells CASSQLRGGGDEQFF. Written as DNA, the CDR3 is TGTGCCAGCAGCCAATTGCGGGGGGGCGGGGATGAGCAGTTCTTC. The chain employs TRBV14 and TRBJ2-1; 9 nucleotides agree with TRBD2. The CDR3 spans 15 residues. The germline V gene encodes CDR1 SGHDN and CDR2 FVKESK. V dropped 2 bases and J dropped 8; count of bases not matched to a gene: 7.

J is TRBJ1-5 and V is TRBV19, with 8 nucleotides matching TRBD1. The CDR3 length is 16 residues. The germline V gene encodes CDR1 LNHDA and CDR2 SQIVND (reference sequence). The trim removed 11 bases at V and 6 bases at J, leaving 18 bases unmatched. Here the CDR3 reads CAASPRGQAGRQPQHF. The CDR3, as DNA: TGTGCCGCTTCCCCCCGGGGACAGGCGGGGCGTCAGCCCCAGCATTTT.

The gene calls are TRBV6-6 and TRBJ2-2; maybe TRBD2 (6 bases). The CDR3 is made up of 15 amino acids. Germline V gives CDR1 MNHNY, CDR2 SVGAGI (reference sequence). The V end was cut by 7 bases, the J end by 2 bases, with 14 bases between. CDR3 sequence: CASTMAGLNTGELFF. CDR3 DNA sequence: TGTGCCAGCACGATGGCAGGACTAAACACCGGGGAGCTGTTTTTT.

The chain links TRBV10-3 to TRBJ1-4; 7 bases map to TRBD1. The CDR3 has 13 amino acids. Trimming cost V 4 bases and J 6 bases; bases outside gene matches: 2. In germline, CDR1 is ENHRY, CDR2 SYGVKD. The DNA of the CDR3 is TGTGCCATCAGTGGGACAGGAGATGAAAAACTGTTTTTT. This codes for CAISGTGDEKLFF.

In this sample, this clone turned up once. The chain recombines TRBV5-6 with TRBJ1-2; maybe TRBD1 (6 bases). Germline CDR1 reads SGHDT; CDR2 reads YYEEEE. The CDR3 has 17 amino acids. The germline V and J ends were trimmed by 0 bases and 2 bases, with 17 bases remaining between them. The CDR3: CASSLAGNQGPNYGYTF. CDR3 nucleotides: TGTGCCAGCAGCTTGGCCGGAAATCAGGGGCCCAACTATGGCTACACCTTC.

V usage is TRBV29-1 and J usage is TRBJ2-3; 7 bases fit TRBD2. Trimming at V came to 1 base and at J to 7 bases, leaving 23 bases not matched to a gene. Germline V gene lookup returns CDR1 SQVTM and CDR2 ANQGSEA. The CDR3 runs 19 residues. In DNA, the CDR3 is TGCAGCGTTGAAGGTCGATCGCGGGGCCTCCATGAGCGGGGCTATACGCAGTATTTT. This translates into CSVEGRSRGLHERGYTQYF.

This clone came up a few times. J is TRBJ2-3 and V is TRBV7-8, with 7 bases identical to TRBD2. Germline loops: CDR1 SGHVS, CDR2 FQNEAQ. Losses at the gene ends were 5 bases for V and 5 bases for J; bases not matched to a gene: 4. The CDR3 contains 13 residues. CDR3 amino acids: CASSGLVRDTQYF. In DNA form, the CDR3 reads TGTGCCAGCAGCGGACTAGTTCGAGATACGCAGTATTTT.

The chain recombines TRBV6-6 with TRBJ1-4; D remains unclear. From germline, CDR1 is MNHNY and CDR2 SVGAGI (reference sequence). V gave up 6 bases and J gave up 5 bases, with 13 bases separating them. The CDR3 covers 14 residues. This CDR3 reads CASRRAGRNEKLFF. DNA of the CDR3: TGTGCCAGCAGGAGAGCGGGTCGAAATGAAAAACTGTTTTTT.

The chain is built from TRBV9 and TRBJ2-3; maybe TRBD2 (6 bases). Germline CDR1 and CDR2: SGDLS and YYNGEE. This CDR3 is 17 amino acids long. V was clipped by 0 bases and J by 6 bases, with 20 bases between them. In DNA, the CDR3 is TGTGCCAGCAGCGTAGAAGCACCGGGGGTGGGGTGGGATACGCAGTATTTT. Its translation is CASSVEAPGVGWDTQYF.

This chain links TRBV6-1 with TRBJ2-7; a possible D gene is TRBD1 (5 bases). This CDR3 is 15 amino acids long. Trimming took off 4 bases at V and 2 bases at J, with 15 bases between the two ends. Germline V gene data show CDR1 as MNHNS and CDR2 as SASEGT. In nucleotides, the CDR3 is TGTGCCAGCAGTGTGAACAGGTTCCTAACCTACGAGCAGTACTTC. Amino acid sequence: CASSVNRFLTYEQYF.

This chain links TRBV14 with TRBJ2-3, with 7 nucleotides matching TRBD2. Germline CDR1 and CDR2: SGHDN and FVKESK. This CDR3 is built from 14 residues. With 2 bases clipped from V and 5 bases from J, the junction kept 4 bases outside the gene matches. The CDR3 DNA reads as TGTGCCAGCAGCCAACCGGGGGGAGTAGATACGCAGTATTTT. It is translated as CASSQPGGVDTQYF.

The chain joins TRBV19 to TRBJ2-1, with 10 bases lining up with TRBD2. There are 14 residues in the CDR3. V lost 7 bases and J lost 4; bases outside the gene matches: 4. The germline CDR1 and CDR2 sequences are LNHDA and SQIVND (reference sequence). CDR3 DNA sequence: TGTGCCAGTATGAGGACTAGCGGATACAATGAGCAGTTCTTC. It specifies CASMRTSGYNEQFF.

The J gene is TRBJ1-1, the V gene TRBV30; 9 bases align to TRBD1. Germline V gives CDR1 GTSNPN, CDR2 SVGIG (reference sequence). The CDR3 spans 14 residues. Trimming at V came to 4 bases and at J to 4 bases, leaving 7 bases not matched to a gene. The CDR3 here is CAWTSQGASTEAFF. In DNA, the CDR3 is TGTGCCTGGACCTCACAGGGGGCAAGCACTGAAGCTTTCTTT.

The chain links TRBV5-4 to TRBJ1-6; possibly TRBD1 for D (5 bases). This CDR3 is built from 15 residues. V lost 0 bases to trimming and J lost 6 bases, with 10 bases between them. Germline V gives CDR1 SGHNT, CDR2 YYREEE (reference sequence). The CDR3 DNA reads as TGTGCCAGCAGCTTGGGGGGGGACCTTAATTCACCCCTCCACTTT. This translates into CASSLGGDLNSPLHF.